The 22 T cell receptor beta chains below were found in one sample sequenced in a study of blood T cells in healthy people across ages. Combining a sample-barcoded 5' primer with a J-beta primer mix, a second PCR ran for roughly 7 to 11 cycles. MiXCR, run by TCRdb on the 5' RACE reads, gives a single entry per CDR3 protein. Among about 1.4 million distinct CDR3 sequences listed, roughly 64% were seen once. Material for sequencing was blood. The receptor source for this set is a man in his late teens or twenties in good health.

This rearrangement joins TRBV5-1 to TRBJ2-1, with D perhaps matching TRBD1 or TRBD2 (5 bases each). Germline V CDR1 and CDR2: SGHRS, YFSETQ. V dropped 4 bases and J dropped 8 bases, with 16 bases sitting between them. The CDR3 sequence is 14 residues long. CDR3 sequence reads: CASSLRTRGDEQFF. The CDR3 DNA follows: TGCGCCAGCAGCCTACGGACTCGGGGCGATGAGCAGTTCTTC. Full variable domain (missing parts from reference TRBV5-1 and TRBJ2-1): KAGVTQTPRYLIKTRGQQVTLSCSPISGHRSVSWYQQTPGQGLQFLFEYFSETQRNKGNFPGRFSGRQFSNSRSEMNVSTLELGDSALYLCASSLRTRGDEQFFGPGTRLTVL.

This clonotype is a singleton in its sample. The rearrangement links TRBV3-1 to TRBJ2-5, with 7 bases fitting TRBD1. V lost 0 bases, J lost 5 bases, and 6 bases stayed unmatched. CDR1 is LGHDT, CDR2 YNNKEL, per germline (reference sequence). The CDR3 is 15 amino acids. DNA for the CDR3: TGTGCCAGCAGCCAAGATTGGGCAGGGGGTGAGACCCAGTACTTC. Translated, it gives CASSQDWAGGETQYF.

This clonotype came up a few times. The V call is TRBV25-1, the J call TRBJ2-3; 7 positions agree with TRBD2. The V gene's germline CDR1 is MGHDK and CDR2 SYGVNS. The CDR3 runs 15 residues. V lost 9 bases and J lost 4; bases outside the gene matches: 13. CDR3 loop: CASRTDAREADTQYF. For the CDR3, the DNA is TGTGCCAGTAGGACCGACGCTCGGGAGGCAGATACGCAGTATTTT.

The CDR3: CASSQPRDPLQYF. The CDR3 DNA follows: TGTGCCAGCAGCCAACCCCGGGACCCACTGCAGTATTTT. The chain carries TRBV4-2 and TRBJ2-3; either TRBD1 or TRBD2 may fit D (5 bases each). The CDR3 length is 13 residues. Germline V gene lookup returns CDR1 LGHNA and CDR2 YNFKEQ. The germline V and J ends were trimmed by 2 bases and 11 bases, with 14 bases remaining between them.

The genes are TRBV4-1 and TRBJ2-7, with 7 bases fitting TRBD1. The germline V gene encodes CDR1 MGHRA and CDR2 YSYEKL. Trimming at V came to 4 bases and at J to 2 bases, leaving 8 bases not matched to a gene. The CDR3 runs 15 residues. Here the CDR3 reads CASSRGTATTYEQYF. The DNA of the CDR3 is TGCGCCAGCAGCCGGGGGACAGCTACTACCTACGAGCAGTACTTC.

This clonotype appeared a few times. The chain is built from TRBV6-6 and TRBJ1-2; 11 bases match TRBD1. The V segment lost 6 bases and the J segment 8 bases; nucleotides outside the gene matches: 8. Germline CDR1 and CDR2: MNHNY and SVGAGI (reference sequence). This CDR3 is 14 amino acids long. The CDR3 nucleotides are TGTGCCAGCAGAGGACAGGGGGCGAGCGGCGGCTACACCTTC. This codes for CASRGQGASGGYTF.

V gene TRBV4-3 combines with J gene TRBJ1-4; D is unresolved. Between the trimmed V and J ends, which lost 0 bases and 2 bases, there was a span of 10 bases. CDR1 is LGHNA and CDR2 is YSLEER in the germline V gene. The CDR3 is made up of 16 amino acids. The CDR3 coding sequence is TGCGCCAGCAGCCAAGATTACACTCTTACTAATGAAAAACTGTTTTTT. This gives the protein CASSQDYTLTNEKLFF.

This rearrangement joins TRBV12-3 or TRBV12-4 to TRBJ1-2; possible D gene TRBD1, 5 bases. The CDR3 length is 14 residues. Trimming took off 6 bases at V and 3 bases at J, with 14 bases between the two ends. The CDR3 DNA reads TGTGCCAGCAGCCCAGGGTACGGTCACTATGGCTACACCTTC. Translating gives CASSPGYGHYGYTF.

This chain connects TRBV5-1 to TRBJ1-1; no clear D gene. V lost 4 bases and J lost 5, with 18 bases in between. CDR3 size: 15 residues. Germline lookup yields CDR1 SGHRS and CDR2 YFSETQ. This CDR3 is CASSPGRVGITEAFF. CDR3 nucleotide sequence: TGCGCCAGCAGCCCCGGGAGGGTTGGAATTACTGAAGCTTTCTTT.

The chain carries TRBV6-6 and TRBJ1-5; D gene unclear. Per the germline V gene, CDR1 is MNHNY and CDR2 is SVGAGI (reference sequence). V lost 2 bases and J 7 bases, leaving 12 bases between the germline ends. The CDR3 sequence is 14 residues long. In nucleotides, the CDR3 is TGTGCCAGCAGTTACCTGGAGGGCCACCAGCCCCAGCATTTT. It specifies CASSYLEGHQPQHF.

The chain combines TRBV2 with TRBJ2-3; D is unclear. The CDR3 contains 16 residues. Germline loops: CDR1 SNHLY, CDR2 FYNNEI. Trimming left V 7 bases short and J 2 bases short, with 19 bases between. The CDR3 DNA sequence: TGTGCCAGCAAGGCCGACCGGGCAACCTACACAGATACGCAGTATTTT. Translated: CASKADRATYTDTQYF.

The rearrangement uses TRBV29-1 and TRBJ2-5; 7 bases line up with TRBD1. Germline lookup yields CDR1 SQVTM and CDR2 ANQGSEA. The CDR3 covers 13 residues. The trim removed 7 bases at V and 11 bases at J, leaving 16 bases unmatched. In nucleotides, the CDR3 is TGCAGCGACAACCGTGGGACAGACAATGAGCAGTACTTC. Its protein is CSDNRGTDNEQYF.

CDR3 loop: CASSQVATGPPENQFF. The CDR3 DNA reads TGCGCCAGCAGCCAAGTAGCGACAGGTCCTCCTGAAAACCAGTTCTTC. V and J are TRBV4-1 and TRBJ2-1; D perhaps matches TRBD1 (6 bases). This CDR3 region has 16 residues. Deletions cut 1 base from V and 13 bases from J, with 23 bases between. The germline CDR1 and CDR2 sequences are MGHRA and YSYEKL.

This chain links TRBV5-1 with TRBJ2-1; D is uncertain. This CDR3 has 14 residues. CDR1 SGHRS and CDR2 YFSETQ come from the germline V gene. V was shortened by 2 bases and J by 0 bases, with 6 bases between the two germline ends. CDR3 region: CASSLSYSYNEQFF. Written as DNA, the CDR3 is TGCGCCAGCAGCTTATCGTACTCCTACAATGAGCAGTTCTTC.

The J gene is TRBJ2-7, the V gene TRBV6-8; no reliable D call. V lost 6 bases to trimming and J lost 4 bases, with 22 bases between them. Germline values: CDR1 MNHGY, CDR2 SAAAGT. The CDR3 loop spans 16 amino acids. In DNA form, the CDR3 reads TGTGCCAGCAGCCGACCTGTGGGCGATCTTGCTTACGAGCAGTACTTC. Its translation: CASSRPVGDLAYEQYF.

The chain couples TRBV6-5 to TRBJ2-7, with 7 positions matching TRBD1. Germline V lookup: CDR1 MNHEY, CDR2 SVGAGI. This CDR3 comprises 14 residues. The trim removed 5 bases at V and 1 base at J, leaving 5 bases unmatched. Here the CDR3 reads CASSAQTGSYEQYF. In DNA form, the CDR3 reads TGTGCCAGCAGTGCACAGACAGGGTCCTACGAGCAGTACTTC.

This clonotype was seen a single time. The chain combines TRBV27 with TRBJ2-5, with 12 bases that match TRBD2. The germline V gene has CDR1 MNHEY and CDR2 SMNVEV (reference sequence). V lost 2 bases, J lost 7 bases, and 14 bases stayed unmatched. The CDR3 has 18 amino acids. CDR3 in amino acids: CASSLGASGRAFRGTQYF. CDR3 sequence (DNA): TGTGCCAGCAGTTTAGGTGCTAGCGGGAGGGCCTTTCGAGGGACCCAGTACTTC.

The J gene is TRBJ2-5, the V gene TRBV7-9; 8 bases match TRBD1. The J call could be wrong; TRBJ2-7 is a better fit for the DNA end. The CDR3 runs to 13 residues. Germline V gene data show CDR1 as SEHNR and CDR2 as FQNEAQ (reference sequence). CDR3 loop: CASSYGQGNEQYF. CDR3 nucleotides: TGTGCCAGCAGCTACGGACAGGGAAACGAGCAGTACTTC.

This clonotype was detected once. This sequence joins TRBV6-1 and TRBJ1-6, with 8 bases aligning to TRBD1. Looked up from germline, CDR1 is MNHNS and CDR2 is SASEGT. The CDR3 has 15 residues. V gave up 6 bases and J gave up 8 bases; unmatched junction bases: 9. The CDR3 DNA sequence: TGTGCCAGCAGGGAGACAGGGGCTTCTCATTCACCCCTCCACTTT. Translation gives CASRETGASHSPLHF.

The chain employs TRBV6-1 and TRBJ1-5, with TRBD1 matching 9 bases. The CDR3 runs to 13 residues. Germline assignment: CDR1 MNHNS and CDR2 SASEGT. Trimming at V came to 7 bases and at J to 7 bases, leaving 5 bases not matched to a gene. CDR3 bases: TGTGCCAGCATGTCGACAGGGGGACAGCCCCAGCATTTT. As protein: CASMSTGGQPQHF.

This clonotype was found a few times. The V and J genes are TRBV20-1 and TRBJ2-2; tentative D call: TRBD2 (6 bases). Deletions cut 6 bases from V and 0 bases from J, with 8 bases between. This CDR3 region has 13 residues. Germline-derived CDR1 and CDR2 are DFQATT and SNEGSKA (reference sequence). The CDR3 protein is CSAGGANTGELFF. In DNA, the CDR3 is TGCAGTGCAGGCGGGGCGAACACCGGGGAGCTGTTTTTT.

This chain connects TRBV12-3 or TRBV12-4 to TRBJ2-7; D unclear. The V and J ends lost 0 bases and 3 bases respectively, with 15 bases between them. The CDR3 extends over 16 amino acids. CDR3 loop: CASSLAYSAVRYEQYF. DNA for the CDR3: TGTGCCAGCAGTTTAGCGTACAGTGCGGTTCGCTACGAGCAGTACTTC.